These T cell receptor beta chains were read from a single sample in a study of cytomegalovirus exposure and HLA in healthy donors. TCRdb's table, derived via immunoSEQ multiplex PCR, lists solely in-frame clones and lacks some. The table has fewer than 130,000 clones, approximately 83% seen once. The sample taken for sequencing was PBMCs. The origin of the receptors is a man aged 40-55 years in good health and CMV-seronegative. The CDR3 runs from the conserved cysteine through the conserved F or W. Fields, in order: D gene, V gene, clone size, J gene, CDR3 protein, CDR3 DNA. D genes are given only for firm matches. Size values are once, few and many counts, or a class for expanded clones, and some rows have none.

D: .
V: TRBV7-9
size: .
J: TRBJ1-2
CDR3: CASSSRADTQYNYGYTF
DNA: TGTGCCAGCAGCTCGAGAGCCGACACGCAATATAACTATGGCTACACCTTC

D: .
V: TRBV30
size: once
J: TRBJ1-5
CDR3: CAAQAVGQPQHF
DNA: TGTGCCGCTCAAGCGGTGGGACAGCCCCAGCATTTT

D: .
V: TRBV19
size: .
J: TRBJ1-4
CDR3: CASQSLGATNEKLFF
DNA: TGTGCCAGCCAATCTCTGGGGGCGACTAATGAAAAACTGTTTTTT

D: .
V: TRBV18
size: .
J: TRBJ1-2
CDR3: CASSPSNGYTF
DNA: TGTGCCAGCTCACCGAGTAATGGCTACACCTTC

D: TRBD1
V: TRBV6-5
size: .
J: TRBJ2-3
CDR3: CASRPGQGASDTQYF
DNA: TGTGCCAGCAGGCCGGGACAGGGGGCTTCAGATACGCAGTATTTT

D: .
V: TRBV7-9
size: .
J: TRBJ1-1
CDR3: CASSLKPRNTEAFF
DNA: TGTGCCAGCAGCTTAAAGCCGCGGAACACTGAAGCTTTCTTT

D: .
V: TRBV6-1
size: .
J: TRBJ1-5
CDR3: CASSDLQGTLAPQHF
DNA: TGTGCCAGCAGTGATCTTCAGGGTACCTTGGCGCCCCAGCATTTT

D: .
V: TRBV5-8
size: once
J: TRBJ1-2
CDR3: CASSLDRARGYTF
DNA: TGTGCCAGCAGCTTGGACAGGGCGAGGGGCTACACCTTC

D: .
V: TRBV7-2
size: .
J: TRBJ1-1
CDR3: CASSLVGGGMNTEAFF
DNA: TGTGCCAGCAGCTTAGTTGGGGGGGGTATGAACACTGAAGCTTTCTTT

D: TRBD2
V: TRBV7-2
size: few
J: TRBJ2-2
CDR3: CASSPRGGAGETGELFF
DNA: TGTGCCAGCAGCCCGCGGGGAGGGGCGGGGGAGACCGGGGAGCTGTTTTTT

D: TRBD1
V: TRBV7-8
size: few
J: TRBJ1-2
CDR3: CASSSSRDSYGYTF
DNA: TGTGCCAGCAGCTCATCCCGGGACAGCTATGGCTACACCTTC

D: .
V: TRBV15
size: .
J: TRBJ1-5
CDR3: CATSRGGQPNQPQHF
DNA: TGTGCCACCAGCAGAGGAGGACAGCCAAATCAGCCCCAGCATTTT

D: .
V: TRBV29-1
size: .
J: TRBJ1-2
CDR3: CSVEDRAGKGYTF
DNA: TGCAGCGTTGAAGATCGAGCAGGGAAAGGCTACACCTTC

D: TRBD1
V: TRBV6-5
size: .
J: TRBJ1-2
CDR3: CASSLQGSPNYGYTF
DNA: TGTGCCAGCAGCCTACAGGGGAGCCCTAACTATGGCTACACCTTC

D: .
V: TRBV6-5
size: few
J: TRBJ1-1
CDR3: CASSYENRDTEAFF
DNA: TGTGCCAGCAGTTACGAGAACAGGGACACTGAAGCTTTCTTT

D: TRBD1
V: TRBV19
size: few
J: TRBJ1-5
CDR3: CASSGGQGGNQPQHF
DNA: TGTGCCAGTAGTGGGGGACAGGGAGGCAATCAGCCCCAGCATTTT

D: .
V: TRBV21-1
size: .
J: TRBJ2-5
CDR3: CASSKFILTLQETQYF
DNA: TGTGCCAGCAGCAAATTCATATTGACACTCCAAGAGACCCAGTACTTC

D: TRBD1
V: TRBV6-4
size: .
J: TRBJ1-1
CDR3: CASRRQGALGTEAFF
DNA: TGTGCCAGCAGAAGACAGGGGGCGCTTGGGACTGAAGCTTTCTTT

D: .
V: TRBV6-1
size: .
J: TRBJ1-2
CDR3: CASSARMFGGRGYGYTF
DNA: TGTGCCAGCAGTGCAAGAATGTTCGGAGGGCGCGGCTATGGCTACACCTTC

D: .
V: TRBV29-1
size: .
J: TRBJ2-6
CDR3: CSVGGAGANVLTF
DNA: TGCAGCGTAGGGGGGGCTGGGGCCAACGTCCTGACTTTC

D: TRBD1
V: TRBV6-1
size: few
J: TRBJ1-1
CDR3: CASPRDRGYTEAFF
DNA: TGTGCCAGCCCCCGGGACAGGGGGTACACTGAAGCTTTCTTT

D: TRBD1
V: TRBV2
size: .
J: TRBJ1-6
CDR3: CASPGTGENSPLHF
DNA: TGTGCCAGCCCCGGGACAGGCGAGAATTCACCCCTCCACTTT

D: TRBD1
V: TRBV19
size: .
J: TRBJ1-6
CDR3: CASSTGDRRYSPLHF
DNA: TGTGCCAGTAGTACCGGGGACAGGCGATATTCACCCCTCCACTTT

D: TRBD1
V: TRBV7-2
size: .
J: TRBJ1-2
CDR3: CASSQGTVGYTF
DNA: TGTGCCAGCAGCCAAGGGACAGTTGGCTACACCTTC

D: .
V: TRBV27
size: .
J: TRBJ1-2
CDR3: CASSSSRDRGGYTF
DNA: TGTGCCAGCAGTAGTAGCCGGGACCGGGGGGGCTACACCTTC

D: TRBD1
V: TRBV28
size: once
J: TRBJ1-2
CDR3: CASSPGQSYYGYTF
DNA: TGTGCCAGCAGCCCGGGACAGTCCTACTATGGCTACACCTTC

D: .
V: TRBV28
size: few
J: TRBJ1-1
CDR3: CASNSPGAANTEAFF
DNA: TGTGCCAGCAACTCCCCAGGGGCGGCGAACACTGAAGCTTTCTTT

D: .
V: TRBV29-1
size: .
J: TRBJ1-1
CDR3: CSVEVGSAAEAFF
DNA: TGCAGCGTTGAAGTGGGCTCGGCAGCTGAAGCTTTCTTT

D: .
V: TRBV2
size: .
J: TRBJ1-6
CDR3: CASRATGPNSPLHF
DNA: TGTGCCAGCAGGGCGACAGGTCCCAACTCACCCCTCCACTTT

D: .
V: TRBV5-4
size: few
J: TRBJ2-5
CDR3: CASSFKGVETQYF
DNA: TGTGCCAGCAGCTTCAAAGGGGTCGAGACCCAGTACTTC

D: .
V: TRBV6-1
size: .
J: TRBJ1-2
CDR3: CASSESGHGYTF
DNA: TGTGCCAGCAGTGAAAGCGGCCATGGCTACACCTTC

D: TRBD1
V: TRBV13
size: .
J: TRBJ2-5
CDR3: CASSLLGRQGLTQGETQYF
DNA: TGTGCCAGCAGCTTATTGGGGAGACAGGGGCTAACCCAGGGAGAGACCCAGTACTTC

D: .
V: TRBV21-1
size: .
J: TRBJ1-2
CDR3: CASSKQRRGSTGYTF
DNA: TGTGCCAGCAGCAAGCAACGAAGAGGGTCTACAGGCTACACCTTC

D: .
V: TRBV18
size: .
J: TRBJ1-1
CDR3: CASSPSVGTEAFF
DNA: TGTGCCAGCTCACCATCGGTCGGGACTGAAGCTTTCTTT

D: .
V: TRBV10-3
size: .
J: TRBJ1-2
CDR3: CAISVLSHGYTF
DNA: TGTGCCATCAGTGTCCTTTCCCATGGCTACACCTTC

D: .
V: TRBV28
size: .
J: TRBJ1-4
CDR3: CASSLAGRSTNEKLFF
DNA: TGTGCCAGCAGTTTGGCAGGGAGGTCAACTAATGAAAAACTGTTTTTT

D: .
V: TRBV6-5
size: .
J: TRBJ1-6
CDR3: CASSLRLYNSPLHF
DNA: TGTGCCAGCAGTCTGCGTCTTTATAATTCACCCCTCCACTTT

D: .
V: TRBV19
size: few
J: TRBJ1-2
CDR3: CASLSIQQGSFDGYTF
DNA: TGTGCCAGTCTATCTATTCAGCAGGGAAGTTTTGATGGCTACACCTTC

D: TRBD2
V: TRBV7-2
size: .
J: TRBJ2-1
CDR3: CASSPSGSSYNEQFF
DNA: TGTGCCAGCAGCCCTAGCGGGAGCTCCTACAATGAGCAGTTCTTC

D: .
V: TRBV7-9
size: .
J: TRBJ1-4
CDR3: CASSSGQSTNEKLFF
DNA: TGTGCCAGCAGCTCCGGACAATCAACTAATGAAAAACTGTTTTTT

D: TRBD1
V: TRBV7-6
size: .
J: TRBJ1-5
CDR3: CASSSLSGTGTRVKNQPQHF
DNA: TGTGCCAGCAGCTCCCTCTCCGGGACAGGGACCCGAGTAAAAAATCAGCCCCAGCATTTT

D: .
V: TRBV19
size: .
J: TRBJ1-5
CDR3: CASTTGTAQPQHF
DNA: TGTGCCAGTACTACAGGGACGGCCCAGCCCCAGCATTTT

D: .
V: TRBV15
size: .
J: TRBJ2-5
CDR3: CATRRGSGETQYF
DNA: TGTGCCACTCGACGGGGATCCGGAGAGACCCAGTACTTC

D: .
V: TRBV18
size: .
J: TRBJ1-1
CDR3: CASSKLGAGNTEAFF
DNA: TGTGCCAGCTCAAAACTTGGAGCCGGGAACACTGAAGCTTTCTTT

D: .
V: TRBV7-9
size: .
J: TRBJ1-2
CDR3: CASTLVGGVGYTF
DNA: TGTGCCAGCACCCTGGTCGGAGGGGTCGGCTACACCTTC

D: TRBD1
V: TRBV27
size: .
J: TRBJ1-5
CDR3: CASSAGQGAGQPQHF
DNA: TGTGCCAGCAGTGCCGGACAGGGGGCGGGACAGCCCCAGCATTTT

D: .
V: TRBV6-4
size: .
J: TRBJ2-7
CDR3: CASSTGESNEQYF
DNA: TGTGCCAGCAGTACTGGAGAATCGAACGAGCAGTACTTC

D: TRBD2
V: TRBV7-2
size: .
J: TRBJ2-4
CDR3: CASSFEGLGDIQYF
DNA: TGTGCCAGCAGCTTCGAAGGACTAGGGGACATTCAGTACTTC